These 7 T cell receptor beta chains were sequenced from one sample in a study of blood T cell repertoires in COVID-19. Repertoires were generated with immunoSEQ multiplex PCR, while TCRdb's copy carries only in-frame clones and drops some. Of some 94,000 clones listed, around nine tenths were seen once; the top ten hold 15%. Sample: peripheral blood. Receptors originate from a human donor in a cohort sampled during active COVID-19.

A word on this clone: At one of its ends the junction is not consistent with the germline gene, which may arise from a read error. J is TRBJ2-1 and V is TRBV7-7; a possible D gene is TRBD1 (5 bases). The CDR3 sequence is 17 residues long. Germline V gives CDR1 SSHAT, CDR2 FNYEAQ (reference sequence). The CDR3 region has the DNA TGTGCTAGCAGCCCACACTTACTCAAGACAGCCTACAATGAGCAGTTCTTC. As protein: CASSPHLLKTAYNEQFF.

In nucleotides, the CDR3 is TGTGCCAGCTCACCTAATGAGGAACGATCGAATTCACCCCTCCACTTT. This codes for CASSPNEERSNSPLHF. This rearrangement joins TRBV18 to TRBJ1-6; D gene unclear. Germline CDR1 reads KGHSH; CDR2 reads LQKENI. V was cut by 3 bases and J by 7 bases, with 16 bases left in between. CDR3 size: 16 residues.

The J gene is TRBJ2-2, the V gene TRBV2; 11 nucleotides agree with TRBD2. This CDR3 has 17 residues. Germline V gene lookup returns CDR1 SNHLY and CDR2 FYNNEI. J lost 2 bases, V lost 5 bases, and 7 bases had no gene match. The CDR3 coding sequence is TGTGCCAGCAGTCGACCCACTAGCGGGGGAAACACCGGGGAGCTGTTTTTT. This gives the protein CASSRPTSGGNTGELFF.

V and J are TRBV14 and TRBJ2-5; a possible D gene is TRBD1 (6 bases). Germline loops: CDR1 SGHDN, CDR2 FVKESK. The CDR3 is 14 amino acids. V lost 3 bases and J lost 2, with 10 bases in between. For the CDR3, the DNA is TGTGCCAGCAGCCAGGGGGCGAGGCAAGAGACCCAGTACTTC. It is translated as CASSQGARQETQYF. Variable domain in full (rest from reference TRBV14 and TRBJ2-5): EAGVTQFPSHSVIEKGQTVTLRCDPISGHDNLYWYRRVMGKEIKFLLHFVKESKQDESGMPNNRFLAERTGGTYSTLKVQPAELEDSGVYFCASSQGARQETQYFGPGTRLLVL.

The rearrangement links TRBV3-1 (or the pseudogene TRBV3-2) to TRBJ1-1; perhaps TRBD1 as D (5 bases). The CDR3 covers 13 residues. Germline V CDR1 and CDR2: LGHDT, YNNKEL (reference sequence). V dropped 4 bases and J dropped 2 bases, with 8 bases sitting between them. CDR3 in amino acids: CASSPGLNTEAFF. The DNA for the CDR3 is TGTGCCAGCAGCCCAGGGTTAAACACTGAAGCTTTCTTT.

The V gene is TRBV7-3, the J gene TRBJ2-7; tentative D call: TRBD2 (5 bases). V was shortened by 2 bases and J by 2 bases, with 10 bases between the two germline ends. This CDR3 region has 14 residues. From germline, CDR1 is SGHTA and CDR2 FQGTGA. The CDR3 DNA is TGTGCCAGCAGCTTATTTGAGGGAGCCTACGAGCAGTACTTC. Protein: CASSLFEGAYEQYF.

A single count supports this clone. The V and J genes are TRBV10-3 and TRBJ2-3, with a weak D call TRBD2 (5 bases). Germline assignment: CDR1 ENHRY and CDR2 SYGVKD. The CDR3 is made up of 15 amino acids. V was pared by 2 bases and J by 4 bases, with 13 bases between. The CDR3 loop reads CAISESVGVADTQYF. The CDR3, as DNA: TGTGCCATCAGTGAGAGCGTCGGGGTGGCAGATACGCAGTATTTT.